A single T cell receptor (beta chain) is shown here with its context. Original analysis: Estimation of nucleated cell counts relied on the amplification of reference gene primers. Assay: immunoSEQ multiplex PCR; the TCRdb copy retains only in-frame clones and omits some. V, J and clone size are those of that table, while D and trimming were read from the DNA. The sample shows 80,000 or so clones, 90% of them seen only once. Trimming cost V 5 bases and J 4 bases; bases outside gene matches: 8. The CDR3 contains 15 residues. The germline V gene encodes CDR1 SGHTA and CDR2 FQGTGA. The data belong to a study of blood T cell repertoires in COVID-19. Study as a whole: Sample material is recorded as cDNA or gDNA derived from T cells, B-cell-depleted T cells, or PBMCs.

The sample was peripheral blood. This sequence joins TRBV7-3 and TRBJ1-2; 9 nucleotides match TRBD1. The TCR sequence derives from a woman between 45 and 65 years old in a cohort sampled during active COVID-19. CDR3 amino acids: CASSASPGQGYGYTF. CDR3 coding DNA: TGTGCCAGCAGCGCCTCCCCGGGACAGGGCTATGGCTACACCTTC.